The rows below give T cell receptor beta chains drawn from one sample of a study of T cells after yellow fever vaccination. TCRdb used MiXCR to reprocess the 5' RACE reads, holding one entry per CDR3 protein. The sample holds 550,000 or so distinct CDR3 sequences; about 19% are singletons and the top ten take 13% to 15%. The sample here was PBMCs, taken 15 days after the yellow fever booster vaccination. The receptor set was obtained from a young man who received the YFV17D yellow fever vaccine. Each CDR3 is given with its conserved first and last residue. The D gene is left open where the match is weak. For some rows the clone size is stated as once, few or many, or as a class when expanded; others skip it.

TRBJ2-2 | TRBV20-1 | TRBD2 | few | CSAPVAGGLTGELFF | TGCAGTGCACCGGTAGCGGGAGGGCTTACCGGGGAGCTGTTTTTT
TRBJ2-2 | TRBV5-1 | TRBD1 | NA | CASSLTGQYTGELFF | TGCGCCAGCAGCTTGACGGGACAGTACACCGGGGAGCTGTTTTTT
TRBJ2-1 | TRBV25-1 | TRBD2 | many | CASSASGGRPNEQFF | TGTGCCAGCAGTGCATCGGGCGGGAGACCCAATGAGCAGTTCTTC
TRBJ1-1 | TRBV18 | TRBD1 | few | CASSPLSAQGATYRPIVAFF | TGTGCCAGCTCACCACTTTCCGCGCAGGGGGCCACTTACCGACCTATTGTGGCTTTCTTT
TRBJ2-1 | TRBV28 | NA | NA | CASSFSMGGQFF | TGTGCCAGCAGTTTCTCAATGGGGGGACAGTTCTTC
TRBJ2-1 | TRBV5-1 | NA | NA | CASSPGRDEQFF | TGCGCCAGCAGCCCGGGAAGGGATGAGCAGTTCTTC
TRBJ2-7 | TRBV10-3 | TRBD2 | once | CAIKREGYEQYF | TGTGCCATCAAGCGGGAGGGCTACGAGCAGTACTTC
TRBJ1-3 | TRBV20-1 | NA | few | CSVPDTSINTIYF | TGCAGTGTCCCGGACACTTCGATAAACACCATATATTTT
TRBJ2-2 | TRBV20-1 | NA | NA | CSAPSIGYRTTGELFF | TGCAGTGCCCCCAGCATAGGGTATCGCACCACCGGGGAGCTGTTTTTT
TRBJ2-5 | TRBV14 | NA | few | CASSQRSERETQYF | TGTGCCAGCAGCCAACGCAGTGAGAGGGAGACCCAGTACTTC
TRBJ1-1 | TRBV24-1 | NA | few | CATSEPGRDTEAFF | TGTGCCACCAGTGAACCTGGGAGGGACACTGAAGCTTTCTTT
TRBJ2-3 | TRBV4-3 | TRBD1 | few | CASSLSGGTGANTQYF | TGCGCCAGCAGCCTATCCGGGGGGACAGGGGCGAATACGCAGTATTTT
TRBJ1-1 | TRBV5-1 | NA | few | CASGGGSGTEAFF | TGCGCCAGCGGCGGGGGTTCGGGCACTGAAGCTTTCTTT
TRBJ2-6 | TRBV4-3 | TRBD1 | NA | CASSHTGTGGPSGANVLTF | TGCGCCAGCAGCCATACCGGGACAGGGGGACCTTCTGGGGCCAACGTCCTGACTTTC
TRBJ2-2 | TRBV7-9 | NA | NA | CASLTQTGELFF | TGTGCCAGTTTGACTCAAACCGGGGAGCTGTTTTTT
TRBJ2-1 | TRBV6-5 | NA | NA | CASSSGAAPEQFF | TGTGCCAGCAGTTCCGGGGCGGCACCTGAGCAGTTCTTC
TRBJ2-3 | TRBV4-3 | TRBD2 | NA | CASSQPGGGRTDTQYF | TGCGCCAGCAGCCAACCCGGCGGGGGGCGGACAGATACGCAGTATTTT
TRBJ2-1 | TRBV20-1 | TRBD2 | NA | CSPRSGGYNEQFF | TGCAGCCCCAGAAGCGGGGGTTACAATGAGCAGTTCTTC
TRBJ2-1 | TRBV7-2 | TRBD2 | few | CASSFRLARGDEQFF | TGTGCCAGCAGCTTCCGACTAGCGCGTGGGGATGAGCAGTTCTTC
TRBJ2-3 | TRBV18 | NA | NA | CASQGPPGGTDTQYF | TGTGCCAGCCAAGGGCCGCCCGGAGGAACAGATACGCAGTATTTT
TRBJ1-3 | TRBV5-1 | NA | NA | CASSLQDTGPGNTIYF | TGCGCCAGCAGCTTGCAAGATACAGGGCCTGGAAACACCATATATTTT
TRBJ2-7 | TRBV10-2 | NA | NA | CASSETGTKYEQYF | TGCGCCAGCAGTGAGACCGGGACCAAATACGAGCAGTACTTC
TRBJ2-7 | TRBV4-2 | TRBD2 | few | CASSQGPTSGSSYEQYF | TGTGCCAGCAGCCAAGGTCCCACGAGCGGGAGCTCCTACGAGCAGTACTTC
TRBJ2-7 | TRBV4-2 | NA | NA | CASSQDITGVTYEQYF | TGTGCCAGCAGCCAAGATATAACGGGAGTGACCTACGAGCAGTACTTC
TRBJ2-1 | TRBV29-1 | TRBD2 | NA | CSVVGLVANEQFF | TGCAGCGTGGTGGGACTAGTCGCCAATGAGCAGTTCTTC
TRBJ2-7 | TRBV5-1 | NA | few | CASSGDGAGLYEQYF | TGCGCCAGCAGCGGGGACGGGGCCGGTTTGTACGAGCAGTACTTC
TRBJ2-5 | TRBV29-1 | NA | few | CSVEPGTGWGQETQYF | TGCAGCGTTGAACCAGGGACGGGTTGGGGCCAAGAGACCCAGTACTTC
TRBJ2-6 | TRBV18 | NA | few | CASSPLSASGANVLTF | TGTGCCAGCTCACCACTGAGCGCCTCTGGGGCCAACGTCCTGACTTTC
TRBJ2-3 | TRBV7-2 | NA | many | CASSYMQPSTDTQYF | TGTGCCAGCAGTTATATGCAGCCCAGTACAGATACGCAGTATTTT
TRBJ2-2 | TRBV9 | NA | NA | CASSVGIAGELFF | TGTGCCAGCAGCGTAGGGATCGCCGGGGAGCTGTTTTTT
TRBJ1-6 | TRBV14 | NA | NA | CASSRMVDSPLHF | TGTGCCAGCAGCCGCATGGTGGATTCACCCCTCCACTTT
TRBJ2-3 | TRBV10-3 | TRBD2 | NA | CAIQAGRDTQYF | TGTGCCATCCAAGCGGGAAGGGATACGCAGTATTTT
TRBJ2-1 | TRBV7-2 | TRBD2 | few | CASSLGPGTRFNEQFF | TGTGCCAGCAGCTTAGGCCCCGGGACTAGGTTCAATGAGCAGTTCTTC
TRBJ2-1 | TRBV20-1 | NA | few | CSARDLTDEYNEQFF | TGCAGTGCTAGAGACCTAACCGATGAATACAATGAGCAGTTCTTC
TRBJ2-5 | TRBV28 | TRBD2 | NA | CASSLGALAGVTQYF | TGTGCCAGCAGTTTGGGCGCACTAGCGGGAGTGACCCAGTACTTC
TRBJ1-1 | TRBV4-2 | NA | NA | CASSLDRQNTEAFF | TGTGCCAGCAGCCTTGACAGACAGAACACTGAAGCTTTCTTT
TRBJ2-7 | TRBV12-3/TRBV12-4 | NA | NA | CASSQHPGLRTYEQYF | TGTGCCAGCAGTCAACACCCGGGACTTAGAACCTACGAGCAGTACTTC
TRBJ2-5 | TRBV5-1 | TRBD2 | NA | CASSLARYSGRETQYF | TGCGCCAGCAGCTTGGCTCGATATAGCGGGAGAGAGACCCAGTACTTC
TRBJ1-5 | TRBV5-5 | NA | few | CASSLSFGDTRGQPQHF | TGTGCCAGCAGCTTGTCTTTTGGGGATACGAGAGGTCAGCCCCAGCATTTT
TRBJ2-2 | TRBV5-1 | NA | NA | CASRGGATNTGELFF | TGCGCCAGCAGGGGCGGGGCCACGAACACCGGGGAGCTGTTTTTT
TRBJ2-6 | TRBV13 | NA | few | CASSLPRGTGANVLTF | TGTGCCAGCAGCTTGCCCAGGGGAACTGGGGCCAACGTCCTGACTTTC
TRBJ2-7 | TRBV20-1 | TRBD2 | few | CSARGLAGARGAEQYF | TGCAGTGCTAGGGGGCTAGCGGGAGCCCGCGGAGCCGAGCAGTACTTC
TRBJ2-4 | TRBV19 | TRBD2 | NA | CASSALADKNIQYF | TGTGCCAGTAGTGCACTAGCGGACAAAAACATTCAGTACTTC
TRBJ2-5 | TRBV20-1 | TRBD2 | few | CSPYSGLADQETQYF | TGCAGTCCATATTCTGGACTAGCGGACCAAGAGACCCAGTACTTC
TRBJ2-3 | TRBV28 | TRBD1 | few | CASSLQGARTDTQYF | TGTGCCAGCAGTTTACAGGGGGCCCGCACAGATACGCAGTATTTT
TRBJ2-3 | TRBV7-3 | NA | NA | CASSLIGAGGVGTDTQYF | TGTGCCAGCAGCTTAATTGGGGCCGGGGGAGTCGGCACAGATACGCAGTATTTT
TRBJ2-3 | TRBV5-6 | NA | NA | CASSPPVGNTQYF | TGTGCCAGCAGCCCACCGGTTGGAAATACGCAGTATTTT
TRBJ2-7 | TRBV9 | TRBD2 | few | CASSVGLAGAYEQYF | TGTGCCAGCAGCGTAGGACTAGCGGGGGCCTACGAGCAGTACTTC